This is a list of T cell receptor beta chains from one sample in a study of cytomegalovirus exposure and HLA in healthy donors. Here immunoSEQ multiplex PCR was the method, and the copy in TCRdb shows in-frame clones only, minus some. The data hold around 190,000 clones, with 70% to 85% observed a single time. The sequencing sample was made of PBMCs. The receptors originated from a girl aged 2 to 9 in good health and CMV-seropositive. Both conserved end residues are part of each CDR3. The D gene is left open where the match is weak. The size field is filled for only some rows; it gives once, few, many or a size class.

J gene | clone size | D gene | V gene | CDR3 DNA | CDR3 protein
TRBJ1-1 | few | TRBD1 | TRBV7-3 | TGTGCCAGCAGCCATGACAGGGGGGAAGCTTTCTTT | CASSHDRGEAFF
TRBJ2-7 | NA | TRBD2 | TRBV6-5 | TGTGCCAGCAGTCTAGCGGGAGACTCAAACGAGCAGTACTTC | CASSLAGDSNEQYF
TRBJ2-2 | NA | NA | TRBV10-1 | TGCGCCAGCAGTGATTCCCCTAACACCGGGGAGCTGTTTTTT | CASSDSPNTGELFF
TRBJ2-2 | few | TRBD2 | TRBV7-4 | TGTGCCAGCAGCTCCTCCTCGGCGGGGGAGGACACCGGGGAGCTGTTTTTT | CASSSSSAGEDTGELFF
TRBJ2-7 | NA | TRBD1 | TRBV5-1 | TGCGCCAGCAGCGCGGACAGGACCTACGAGCAGTACTTC | CASSADRTYEQYF
TRBJ1-4 | NA | TRBD1 | TRBV4-2 | TGTGCCAGCAGCCAAGAAAGTAGGGGGCTGGTTGAAAAACTGTTTTTT | CASSQESRGLVEKLFF
TRBJ2-7 | NA | TRBD1 | TRBV11-3 | TGTGCCAGCAGCTTAAAGGGCCGGGACAGCTCCTACGAGCAGTACTTC | CASSLKGRDSSYEQYF
TRBJ2-2 | NA | NA | TRBV27 | TGTGCCAGCAGTTTCAGGGGCCTCGGGGAGCTGTTTTTT | CASSFRGLGELFF
TRBJ1-5 | NA | TRBD1 | TRBV5-4 | TGTGCCAGCAGTTCCGACAGGGATGGCAATCAGCCCCAGCATTTT | CASSSDRDGNQPQHF
TRBJ1-1 | NA | TRBD1 | TRBV29-1 | TGCAGCGCCCAGGGGGTGGACGGGGTTTCTAGCACTGAAGCTTTCTTT | CSAQGVDGVSSTEAFF
TRBJ1-5 | NA | NA | TRBV5-5 | TGTGCCAGCAGCTACAGGGATGGGCGTAATCAGCCCCAGCATTTT | CASSYRDGRNQPQHF
TRBJ1-3 | NA | TRBD1 | TRBV15 | TGTGCCACCAGCAGACGAAGACAGGGACTCTCTGGAAACACCATATATTTT | CATSRRRQGLSGNTIYF
TRBJ2-5 | NA | NA | TRBV7-3 | TGTGCCAGCAGCCTCGAGCGACAAGAGACCCAGTACTTC | CASSLERQETQYF
TRBJ2-7 | NA | TRBD1 | TRBV19 | TGTGCCAGTAGTATAGGGGGACAGCCCTACGAGCAGTACTTC | CASSIGGQPYEQYF
TRBJ2-7 | once | TRBD2 | TRBV7-2 | TGTGCCAGCAGCTTATTTAGTACTGGACTAGCAAACTACGAGCAGTACTTC | CASSLFSTGLANYEQYF
TRBJ2-2 | NA | NA | TRBV1 | TGCACCAGCAGCCAAGGATCGCTAGCGGGACTCACCGGGGAGCTGTTTTTT | CTSSQGSLAGLTGELFF
TRBJ1-2 | NA | NA | TRBV2 | TGTGCCAGCAGTGAAGCGGCAAGTTCGCACTATGGCTACACCTTC | CASSEAASSHYGYTF
TRBJ2-7 | NA | TRBD2 | TRBV25-1 | TGTGCCAGCAGTGGGGGGGGATTTTGGGAGCAGTACTTC | CASSGGGFWEQYF
TRBJ2-1 | NA | TRBD2 | TRBV10-1 | TGCGCCAGCAGTGAGTTTGGACTAGCGGGGAATGAGCAGTTCTTC | CASSEFGLAGNEQFF
TRBJ2-7 | NA | TRBD1 | TRBV6-6 | TGTGCCAGCAGTTACGAGGGGGCAGGTTTCGAGCAGTACTTC | CASSYEGAGFEQYF
TRBJ1-2 | once | TRBD1 | TRBV6-8 | TGTGCCAGCAGTTACTATGGACAGGGGTCAGTGGGCTACACCTTC | CASSYYGQGSVGYTF
TRBJ2-7 | few | NA | TRBV13 | TGTGCCAGCAGCCTCAAACCGCGGGAGCAGTACTTC | CASSLKPREQYF
TRBJ2-6 | NA | TRBD1 | TRBV19 | TGTGCCAGTAGCGACAGGGGATTCTCTGGGGCCAACGTCCTGACTTTC | CASSDRGFSGANVLTF
TRBJ2-3 | NA | TRBD2 | TRBV10-2 | TGCGCCAGCAGGGAAGCGGGAGGATCCACAGATACGCAGTATTTT | CASREAGGSTDTQYF
TRBJ1-1 | NA | NA | TRBV11-2 | TGTGCCACCCGAGGGGGACGCTTGAACACTGAAGCTTTCTTT | CATRGGRLNTEAFF
TRBJ1-2 | NA | NA | TRBV5-1 | TGCGCCAGCAGCTTGGCCCCCCGGGAGACCTATGGCTACACCTTC | CASSLAPRETYGYTF
TRBJ2-5 | NA | NA | TRBV29-1 | TGCAGCGTTTTACTACTCAGTATGCAGTACTTC | CSVLLLSMQYF
TRBJ1-1 | NA | NA | TRBV29-1 | TGCAGCGTTGAAGATTGGGGGGCTGAAGCTTTCTTT | CSVEDWGAEAFF
TRBJ1-1 | NA | NA | TRBV6-5 | TGTGCCAGCAGCCTGCTGAGGGGAGGCACTGAAGCTTTCTTT | CASSLLRGGTEAFF
TRBJ2-1 | NA | NA | TRBV28 | TGTGCCAGCAGTTTATTCCGGGGTCAGAGGAATGAGCAGTTCTTC | CASSLFRGQRNEQFF
TRBJ1-4 | NA | NA | TRBV7-9 | TGTGCCAGCAGCTTCGAAACGGGGCTGTTTTTT | CASSFETGLFF
TRBJ2-2 | NA | TRBD2 | TRBV5-4 | TGTGCCAGCAGCTCCGGGACTAGCGGGAGTTGGGAAACCGGGGAGCTGTTTTTT | CASSSGTSGSWETGELFF
TRBJ1-1 | NA | NA | TRBV5-6 | TGTGCCAGCAGCTTGGCCGGAGGGGTATGGAGTGTGAACACTGAAGCTTTCTTT | CASSLAGGVWSVNTEAFF
TRBJ1-5 | NA | NA | TRBV6-1 | TGTGCCAGCAGTGAATCCAGTTCCAATCAGCCCCAGCATTTT | CASSESSSNQPQHF
TRBJ2-1 | NA | NA | TRBV5-5 | TGTGCCAGCAGCTTCTTCAGTAACAATGAGCAGTTCTTC | CASSFFSNNEQFF
TRBJ1-2 | NA | NA | TRBV5-1 | TGCGCCAGCACCTGGGGACGACAGGTTGGGAACTATGGCTACACCTTC | CASTWGRQVGNYGYTF
TRBJ2-3 | NA | TRBD1 | TRBV5-1 | TGCGCCAGCAGCTTGGCACAGGGGCTCACAGATACGCAGTATTTT | CASSLAQGLTDTQYF
TRBJ2-3 | NA | NA | TRBV4-1 | TGCGCCAGCAGCCATAGGACAGATAGCACAGATACGCAGTATTTT | CASSHRTDSTDTQYF
TRBJ1-1 | NA | NA | TRBV6-5 | TGTGCCAGCAGTTACTCGGTAGCGGTTTCCTACACTGAAGCTTTCTTT | CASSYSVAVSYTEAFF
TRBJ2-2 | NA | TRBD1 | TRBV18 | TGTGCCAGCTCACCATTTCCATCCGGGACAGAGGAGACCGGGGAGCTGTTTTTT | CASSPFPSGTEETGELFF
TRBJ1-4 | NA | TRBD1 | TRBV5-1 | TGCGCCAGCAGCTTGGAGGGGGCAGGGAATGAAAAACTGTTTTTT | CASSLEGAGNEKLFF
TRBJ2-7 | NA | NA | TRBV19 | TGTGCCAGTAGTATAGTTCGGGAGTCAGGGTACGAGCAGTACTTC | CASSIVRESGYEQYF
TRBJ1-2 | NA | NA | TRBV29-1 | TGCAGCGTTGAAGGTTCTGGGGGCTACTATGGCTACACCTTC | CSVEGSGGYYGYTF
TRBJ1-1 | few | NA | TRBV5-5 | TGTGCCAGCAGCTTGGGAGCGAACACTGAAGCTTTCTTT | CASSLGANTEAFF
TRBJ1-1 | NA | TRBD1 | TRBV9 | TGTGCCAGCAGCCCCCGGGACAGGGGGGGGACTGAAGCTTTCTTT | CASSPRDRGGTEAFF
TRBJ2-3 | NA | NA | TRBV7-8 | TGTGCCAGCAGCTTAGTCAACAGGGTACAGGGCGCAGATACGCAGTATTTT | CASSLVNRVQGADTQYF
TRBJ1-3 | NA | NA | TRBV6-4 | TGTGCCAGCAGTGACGAGGCGGCCTCTGGAAACACCATATATTTT | CASSDEAASGNTIYF
TRBJ2-7 | NA | TRBD1 | TRBV28 | TGTGCCAGCAGTTTTGCAGGGGGCCTTTCCTACGAGCAGTACTTC | CASSFAGGLSYEQYF
TRBJ1-1 | NA | TRBD1 | TRBV13 | TGTGCCAGCAGCCCCCGACAGGGGCTGGCCACTGAAGCTTTCTTT | CASSPRQGLATEAFF
TRBJ1-1 | NA | NA | TRBV2 | TGTGCCAGCAGTACAGGGACCGGGAGGATGAACACTGAAGCTTTCTTT | CASSTGTGRMNTEAFF
TRBJ1-6 | NA | NA | TRBV5-1 | TGCGCCAGCAGCTTGTCAGGGATCGAATCCCTCCACTTT | CASSLSGIESLHF
TRBJ1-3 | NA | NA | TRBV9 | TGTGCCAGCAGCAGACTCTCTTGGGTCTCTGGAAACACCATATATTTT | CASSRLSWVSGNTIYF
TRBJ1-5 | NA | TRBD1 | TRBV10-3 | TGTGCCATCAGTGGTGACAGGGGTAGCAATCAGCCCCAGCATTTT | CAISGDRGSNQPQHF
TRBJ1-3 | NA | NA | TRBV6-5 | TGTGCCAGCAGTTCCTCGAGGGTGGAAGGAAACACCATATATTTT | CASSSSRVEGNTIYF
TRBJ1-1 | NA | NA | TRBV9 | TGTGCCAGCAGTGGGGACCTATCCCGGGGGACTGAAGCTTTCTTT | CASSGDLSRGTEAFF
TRBJ2-3 | NA | TRBD2 | TRBV10-1 | TGCGCCAGCAGTCCACTAGCGGGAGGCTCCACAGATACGCAGTATTTT | CASSPLAGGSTDTQYF
TRBJ2-7 | NA | NA | TRBV7-9 | TGTGCCAGCAGCCCGCCTGAGGGGGAACGGTCCTACGAGCAGTACTTC | CASSPPEGERSYEQYF
TRBJ2-5 | NA | NA | TRBV18 | TGTGCCAGCTCACCACCCGGAGAAGAGACCCAGTACTTC | CASSPPGEETQYF
TRBJ2-7 | NA | NA | TRBV30 | TGTGCCTGGAGTGAGGAGGGACTCTACGAGCAGTACTTC | CAWSEEGLYEQYF